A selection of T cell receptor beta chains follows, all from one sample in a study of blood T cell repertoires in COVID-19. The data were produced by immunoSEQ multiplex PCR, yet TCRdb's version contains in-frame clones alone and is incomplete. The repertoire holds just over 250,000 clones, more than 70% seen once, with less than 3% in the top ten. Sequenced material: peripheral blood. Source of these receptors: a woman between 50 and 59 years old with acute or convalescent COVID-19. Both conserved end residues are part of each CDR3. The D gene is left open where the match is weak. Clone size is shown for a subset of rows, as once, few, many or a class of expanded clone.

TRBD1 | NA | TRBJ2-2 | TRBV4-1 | TGCGCCAGCAGCCCCGGACAGGGACGGACCGGGGAGCTGTTTTTT | CASSPGQGRTGELFF
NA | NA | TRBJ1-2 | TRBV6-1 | TGTGCCAGCAGTGAACGGTTTGGCTACACCTTC | CASSERFGYTF
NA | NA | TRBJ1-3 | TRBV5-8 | TGTGCCAGCAGCTTCCCCGGTTACTCTGGAAACACCATATATTTT | CASSFPGYSGNTIYF
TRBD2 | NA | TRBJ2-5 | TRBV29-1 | TGCAGCGCCCAGGGACTAGCGGGAGTGGAGACCCAGTACTTC | CSAQGLAGVETQYF
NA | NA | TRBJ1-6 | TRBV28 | TGTGCCAGCAGTGGAGGGTTTCTGCGGAATTCACCCCTCCACTTT | CASSGGFLRNSPLHF
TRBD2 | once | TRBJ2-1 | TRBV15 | TGTGCCACCAGGAAAATAGCGGGAGATTGGTACAATGAGCAGTTCTTC | CATRKIAGDWYNEQFF
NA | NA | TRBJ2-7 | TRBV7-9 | TGTGCCAGCAGCTTGGGACACGACGAGCAGTACTTC | CASSLGHDEQYF
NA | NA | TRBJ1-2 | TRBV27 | TGTGCCAGCAGTTTACGGGGGGTTCGTGGCTACACCTTC | CASSLRGVRGYTF
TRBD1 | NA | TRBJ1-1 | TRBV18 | TGTGCCAGCTCACCAAGGGGACAGACCATGAACACTGAAGCTTTCTTT | CASSPRGQTMNTEAFF
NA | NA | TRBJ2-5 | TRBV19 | TGTGCCAGCCGAAAGCACGGGTACCAAGAGACCCAGTACTTC | CASRKHGYQETQYF
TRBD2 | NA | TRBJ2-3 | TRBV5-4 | TGTGCCAGCAGCTTGGGGACCGGGACTAGGAGAACAGATACGCAGTATTTT | CASSLGTGTRRTDTQYF
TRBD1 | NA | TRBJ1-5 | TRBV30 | TGTGCCTGGACCCTCAAGACAGGGAGCAATCAGCCCCAGCATTTT | CAWTLKTGSNQPQHF
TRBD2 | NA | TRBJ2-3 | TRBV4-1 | TGCGCCAGCAGCCAGGCTAGCGGGAGGGCCAGGACAGATACGCAGTATTTT | CASSQASGRARTDTQYF
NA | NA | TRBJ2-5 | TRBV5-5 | TGTGCCAGCAGCCCCCCGGGGGGCGGGTCGACCCAGTACTTC | CASSPPGGGSTQYF
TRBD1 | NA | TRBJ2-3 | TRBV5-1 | TGCGCCAGCAGCTTTGACAGGGGCTCAGATACGCAGTATTTT | CASSFDRGSDTQYF
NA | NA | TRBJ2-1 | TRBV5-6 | TGTGCCAGCAGCCCACCAAGTCGCGCCTACAATGAGCAGTTCTTC | CASSPPSRAYNEQFF
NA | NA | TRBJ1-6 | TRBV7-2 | TGTGCCAGCAGCTTCCGTGATTCACCCCTCCACTTT | CASSFRDSPLHF
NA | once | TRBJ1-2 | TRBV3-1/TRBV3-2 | TGTGCCAGCAGCCAAGGGAGAATAAACCATGGCTACACCTTC | CASSQGRINHGYTF
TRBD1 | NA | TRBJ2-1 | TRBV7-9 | TGTGCCAGCAGCATAAACAGGGGGCAGGATGAGCAGTTCTTC | CASSINRGQDEQFF
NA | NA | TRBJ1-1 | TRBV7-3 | TGTGCCAGCAGCTTAGGCCTCGCTGAAGCTTTCTTT | CASSLGLAEAFF
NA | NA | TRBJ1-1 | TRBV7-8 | TGTGCCAGCAGCTTAGGTGGAGCGAACACTGAAGCTTTCTTT | CASSLGGANTEAFF
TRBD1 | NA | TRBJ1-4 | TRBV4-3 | TGCGCCAGCAGCCAAGATCGGCAGGGGGAACCTAATGAAAAACTGTTTTTT | CASSQDRQGEPNEKLFF
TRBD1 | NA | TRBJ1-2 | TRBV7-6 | TGTGCCAGCAGCTTACTACAGGGGAACTATGGCTACACCTTC | CASSLLQGNYGYTF
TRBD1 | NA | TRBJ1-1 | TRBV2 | TGTGCCAGCACTAGACAGGGGGATATCACTGAAGCTTTCTTT | CASTRQGDITEAFF
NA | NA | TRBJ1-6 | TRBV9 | TGTGCCAGCAGCGTAGGTGGGAGTTATAATTCACCCCTCCACTTT | CASSVGGSYNSPLHF
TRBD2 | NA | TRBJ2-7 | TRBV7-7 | TGTGCTAGCAGCCCCAATCTAGCGGGAGTCTCCTACGAGCAGTACTTC | CASSPNLAGVSYEQYF
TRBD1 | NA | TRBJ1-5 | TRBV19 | TGTGCCAGTGGGACAGGCAAAAATCAGCCCCAGCATTTT | CASGTGKNQPQHF
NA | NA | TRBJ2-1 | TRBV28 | TGTGCCAGCAGCTCAACACGAAATGAGCAGTTCTTC | CASSSTRNEQFF
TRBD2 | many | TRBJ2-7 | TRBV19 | TGTGCCACCAAAAGCGGGAGGAGGAGCTCCTACGAGCAGTACTTC | CATKSGRRSSYEQYF
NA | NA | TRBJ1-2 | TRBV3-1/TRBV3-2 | TGTGCCAGCAGCCAAGCAGGGTATGGCTACACCTTC | CASSQAGYGYTF
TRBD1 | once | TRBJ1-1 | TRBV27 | TGTGCCACACTACGGGACAGGGTAGCCACTGAAGCTTTCTTT | CATLRDRVATEAFF
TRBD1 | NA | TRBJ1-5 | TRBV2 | TGTGCCAGCAGCCCCTGGACAGGGTACAATCAGCCCCAGCATTTT | CASSPWTGYNQPQHF
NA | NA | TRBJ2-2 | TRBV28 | TGTGCCAGCAGTTCGGGGACAGAGCTGTTTTTT | CASSSGTELFF
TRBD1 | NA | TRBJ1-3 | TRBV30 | TGTGCCTGGGGGAAAGGACAGGGCTTCGGAAACACCATATATTTT | CAWGKGQGFGNTIYF
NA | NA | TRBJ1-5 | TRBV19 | TGTGCCAGTAGTGAGGACAGCTTCAATCAGCCCCAGCATTTT | CASSEDSFNQPQHF
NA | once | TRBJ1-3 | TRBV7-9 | TGTGCCAGCAGCTCAGGGGAAACCACCATATATTTT | CASSSGETTIYF
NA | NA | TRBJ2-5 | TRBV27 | TGTGCCAGCAGGCCCGAGACTTGGAAAATGGAGACCCAGTACTTC | CASRPETWKMETQYF
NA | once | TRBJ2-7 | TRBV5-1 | TGCGCCAGCAGCTTGGCCTCCCGGGGCGGGACCTACGAGCAGTACTTC | CASSLASRGGTYEQYF
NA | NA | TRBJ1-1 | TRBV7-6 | TGTGCCAGCAGCTTACTAGCCGGGCCCGGATCTTTCTTT | CASSLLAGPGSFF
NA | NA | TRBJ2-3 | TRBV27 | TGTGCCAGCAGGCGATCTAGCACAGATACGCAGTATTTT | CASRRSSTDTQYF
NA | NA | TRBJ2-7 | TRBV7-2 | TGTGCCAGCAGCCCTGTTATAGGGGTTTACGAGCAGTACTTC | CASSPVIGVYEQYF
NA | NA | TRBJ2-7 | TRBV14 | TGTGCCAGCAGCCAAGACGACAGGGAGCAGTACTTC | CASSQDDREQYF
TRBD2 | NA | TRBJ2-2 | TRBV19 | TGTGCCAGTAGGGGACTAGCGGGAGGAGGGAACACCGGGGAGCTGTTTTTT | CASRGLAGGGNTGELFF
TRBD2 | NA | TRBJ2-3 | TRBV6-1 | TGTGCCAGCAGTGGGACACTAGCGGGGGACACAGATACGCAGTATTTT | CASSGTLAGDTDTQYF
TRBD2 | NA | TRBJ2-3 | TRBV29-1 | TGCAGCGTTCCCCGGGGGGTTTTTGATACGCAGTATTTT | CSVPRGVFDTQYF
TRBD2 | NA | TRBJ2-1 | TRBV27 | TGTGCCAGCAGTCGGGGACTAGTCATCGATGAGCAGTTCTTC | CASSRGLVIDEQFF
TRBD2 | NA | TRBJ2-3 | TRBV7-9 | TGTGCCAGCAGCTTCCGACTAGCGGGAGTAACAGATACGCAGTATTTT | CASSFRLAGVTDTQYF